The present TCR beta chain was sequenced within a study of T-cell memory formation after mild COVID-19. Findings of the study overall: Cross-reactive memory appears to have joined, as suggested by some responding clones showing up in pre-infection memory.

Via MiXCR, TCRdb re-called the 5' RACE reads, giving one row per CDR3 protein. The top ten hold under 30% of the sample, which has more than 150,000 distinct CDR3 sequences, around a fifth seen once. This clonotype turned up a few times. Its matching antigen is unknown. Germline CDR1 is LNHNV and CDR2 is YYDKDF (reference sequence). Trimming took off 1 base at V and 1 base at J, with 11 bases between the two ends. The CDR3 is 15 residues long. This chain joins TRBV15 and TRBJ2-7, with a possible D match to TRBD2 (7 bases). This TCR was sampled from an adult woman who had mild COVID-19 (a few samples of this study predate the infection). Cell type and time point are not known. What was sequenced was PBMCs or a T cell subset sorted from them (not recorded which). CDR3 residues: CATSRGEGGSYEQYF. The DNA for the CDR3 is TGTGCCACCAGCAGAGGGGAGGGGGGATCCTACGAGCAGTACTTC. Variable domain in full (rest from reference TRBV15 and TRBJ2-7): DAMVIQNPRYQVTQFGKPVTLSCSQTLNHNVMYWYQQKSSQAPKLLFHYYDKDFNNEADTPDNFQSRRPNTSFCFLDIRSPGLGDTAMYLCATSRGEGGSYEQYFGPGTRLTVT.